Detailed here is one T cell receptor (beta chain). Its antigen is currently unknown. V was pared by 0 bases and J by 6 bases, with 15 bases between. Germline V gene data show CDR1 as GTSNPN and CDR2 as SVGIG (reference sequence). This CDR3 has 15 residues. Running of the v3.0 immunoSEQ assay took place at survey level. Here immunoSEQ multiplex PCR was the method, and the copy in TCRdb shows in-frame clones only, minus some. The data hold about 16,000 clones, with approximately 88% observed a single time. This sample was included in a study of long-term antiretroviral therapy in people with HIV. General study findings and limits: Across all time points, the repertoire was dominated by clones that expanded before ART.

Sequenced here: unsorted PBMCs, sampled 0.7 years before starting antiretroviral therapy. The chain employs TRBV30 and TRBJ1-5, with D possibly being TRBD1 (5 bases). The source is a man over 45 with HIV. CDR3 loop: CAWSVGSAGSQPQHF. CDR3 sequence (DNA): TGTGCCTGGAGTGTAGGGTCGGCAGGGAGTCAGCCCCAGCATTTT.